These 10 T cell receptor beta chains came from one sample sequenced in a study of human T cells and chemical hapten exposure. As to time point: pre-sensitization, week 0. Treatment noted: therapeutic diphenylcyclopropenone sensitization with weekly scalp DPC. TCRdb recomputed calls from the RACE reads with MiXCR, one row per CDR3 protein. Seen here are 150,000 to 200,000 distinct CDR3 sequences, around 30% observed once, and the top ten hold just under 3%. This sample comprised whole blood, obtained in connection with sensitization to the hapten diphenylcyclopropenone (DPC). All receptors derive from a young woman with alopecia areata. Some clones in this sample may be carry-over from other donors' samples.

The genes are TRBV28 and TRBJ2-1; 8 bases are shared with TRBD2. The germline CDR1 and CDR2 sequences are MDHEN and SYDVKM. The V segment lost 6 bases and the J segment 10 bases; nucleotides outside the gene matches: 11. The CDR3 sequence is 14 residues long. The CDR3 nucleotides are TGTGCCAGCAGCCCCCCGGGAGGGAATTGGGAGCAGTTCTTC. Protein: CASSPPGGNWEQFF.

In this sample, this clonotype turned up a few times. This rearrangement joins TRBV27 to TRBJ1-6, with D hard to call. The CDR3 has 13 residues. Germline V gives CDR1 MNHEY, CDR2 SMNVEV (reference sequence). Trimming cost V 6 bases and J 9 bases, with 12 bases left between them. The CDR3 bases are TGTGCCAGCAGCGGCAGTAGGAGTTCACCCCTCCACTTT. Translated, it gives CASSGSRSSPLHF.

The V gene is TRBV9, the J gene TRBJ2-7, with 9 positions matching TRBD1. With 5 bases clipped from V and 5 bases from J, the junction kept 8 bases outside the gene matches. Per the germline V gene, CDR1 is SGDLS and CDR2 is YYNGEE. The CDR3 loop spans 14 amino acids. CDR3 bases: TGTGCCAGCAGAATGAGGGACAGGGAAGACGAGCAGTACTTC. This codes for CASRMRDREDEQYF.

This chain links TRBV20-1 with TRBJ1-1; D call uncertain. CDR3 length equals 15 residues. Germline V gives CDR1 DFQATT, CDR2 SNEGSKA (reference sequence). V dropped 0 bases and J dropped 1 base, with 12 bases sitting between them. This chain's CDR3 is CSARDSAAPNTEAFF. CDR3 sequence (DNA): TGCAGTGCTAGAGATTCGGCAGCACCGAACACTGAAGCTTTCTTT.

The V call is TRBV18, the J call TRBJ2-6; D unclear. Trimming shortened V by 2 bases and J by 0 bases, and 5 bases separated the two germline ends. The germline CDR1 and CDR2 sequences are KGHSH and LQKENI. There are 15 residues in the CDR3. The CDR3 loop reads CASSPIGSGANVLTF. CDR3 bases: TGTGCCAGCTCACCAATCGGCTCTGGGGCCAACGTCCTGACTTTC.

This clonotype has more than one count but fewer than ten. V and J are TRBV9 and TRBJ2-7, with TRBD2 identical over 7 bases. Germline V gives CDR1 SGDLS, CDR2 YYNGEE. This CDR3 spans 16 amino acids. V lost 0 bases to trimming and J lost 2 bases; unmatched junction nucleotides: 8. CDR3 residues: CASSVDGAGTPYEQYF. The DNA of the CDR3 is TGTGCCAGCAGCGTAGATGGAGCGGGGACCCCCTACGAGCAGTACTTC.

The V gene is TRBV5-4, the J gene TRBJ2-1; tentatively, D is TRBD2 (6 bases). The CDR3 has 17 residues. The V end lost 0 bases, the J end lost 4 bases, and 17 bases lay between the germline ends. CDR1 and CDR2 from the germline V gene are SGHNT and YYREEE (reference sequence). CDR3 in amino acids: CASSLGGVLYAYNEQFF. For the CDR3, the DNA is TGTGCCAGCAGCTTGGGGGGGGTGTTGTATGCGTACAATGAGCAGTTCTTC. The full variable domain, rest sourced from reference TRBV5-4 and TRBJ2-1, is ETGVTQSPTHLIKTRGQQVTLRCSSQSGHNTVSWYQQALGQGPQFIFQYYREEENGRGNFPPRFSGLQFPNYSSELNVNALELDDSALYLCASSLGGVLYAYNEQFFGPGTRLTVL.

This clonotype was seen only a few times. The CDR3 DNA is TGTGCCAGCAGCCTTAGTTACGACAATGAGCAGTTCTTC. Encoded protein: CASSLSYDNEQFF. The V and J genes are TRBV11-2 and TRBJ2-1; no clear D gene. The V end was cut by 5 bases, the J end by 5 bases, with 10 bases between. The CDR3 totals 13 residues. The germline V gene encodes CDR1 SGHAT and CDR2 FQNNGV.

A few counts support this clonotype. The chain employs TRBV28 and TRBJ2-7; D is perhaps TRBD1 (6 bases). CDR1 and CDR2 (germline): MDHEN, SYDVKM. This CDR3 is built from 15 residues. Trimming removed 2 bases at V and 3 bases at J, with 14 bases between. Here the CDR3 reads CASSLGDRPFYEQYF. The CDR3 bases are TGTGCCAGCAGTTTAGGAGACAGGCCGTTCTACGAGCAGTACTTC.

The table lists this clonotype with a few counts. The J gene is TRBJ1-6, the V gene TRBV7-8; a possible D gene is TRBD1 (5 bases). The CDR3 length is 14 residues. V was pared by 2 bases and J by 7 bases, with 9 bases between. Germline values: CDR1 SGHVS, CDR2 FQNEAQ. The CDR3 reads CASSLRSGNSPLHF. As DNA, the CDR3 is TGTGCCAGCAGCTTAAGGTCAGGGAATTCACCCCTCCACTTT.